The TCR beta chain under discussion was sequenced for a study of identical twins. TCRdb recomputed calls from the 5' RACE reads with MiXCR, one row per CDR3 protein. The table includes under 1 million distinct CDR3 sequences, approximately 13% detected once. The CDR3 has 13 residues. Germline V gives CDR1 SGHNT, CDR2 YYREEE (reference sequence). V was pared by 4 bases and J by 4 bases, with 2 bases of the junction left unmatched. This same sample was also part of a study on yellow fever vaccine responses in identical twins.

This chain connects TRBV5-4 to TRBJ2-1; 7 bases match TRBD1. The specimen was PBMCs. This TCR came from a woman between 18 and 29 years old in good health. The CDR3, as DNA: TGTGCCAGCAGCGACAGGGAATACAATGAGCAGTTCTTC. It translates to CASSDREYNEQFF.